This entry describes one TCR beta chain. An approximately 10 ml volume of fresh peripheral blood provided the PBMCs. This CDR3 has 18 residues. The germline CDR1 and CDR2 sequences are SGHNT and YYREEE (reference sequence). V dropped 0 bases and J dropped 7; count of bases not matched to a gene: 15. It was RNA transcripts that yielded the amplified TCR beta CDR3 regions. In the first-round RT-PCR of the TCR CDR3, the HTBI primer set was used. In TCRdb, the multiplex PCR reads were re-called with MiXCR into one record per CDR3 protein. The table lists under 300,000 distinct CDR3 sequences, less than 30% of them singletons. The entry originates in a study of T cells in Graves' hyperthyroidism and ophthalmopathy.

This sequence originates from a man aged 40-49 years with Graves' hyperthyroidism that later progressed to Graves' ophthalmopathy. The chain links TRBV5-4 to TRBJ2-7, with TRBD2 matching over 11 bases. The sequenced sample was blood. The CDR3 is CASSLEISGRAIRMEQYF. CDR3 bases: TGTGCCAGCAGCTTGGAGATTAGCGGGAGGGCCATAAGGATGGAGCAGTACTTC.